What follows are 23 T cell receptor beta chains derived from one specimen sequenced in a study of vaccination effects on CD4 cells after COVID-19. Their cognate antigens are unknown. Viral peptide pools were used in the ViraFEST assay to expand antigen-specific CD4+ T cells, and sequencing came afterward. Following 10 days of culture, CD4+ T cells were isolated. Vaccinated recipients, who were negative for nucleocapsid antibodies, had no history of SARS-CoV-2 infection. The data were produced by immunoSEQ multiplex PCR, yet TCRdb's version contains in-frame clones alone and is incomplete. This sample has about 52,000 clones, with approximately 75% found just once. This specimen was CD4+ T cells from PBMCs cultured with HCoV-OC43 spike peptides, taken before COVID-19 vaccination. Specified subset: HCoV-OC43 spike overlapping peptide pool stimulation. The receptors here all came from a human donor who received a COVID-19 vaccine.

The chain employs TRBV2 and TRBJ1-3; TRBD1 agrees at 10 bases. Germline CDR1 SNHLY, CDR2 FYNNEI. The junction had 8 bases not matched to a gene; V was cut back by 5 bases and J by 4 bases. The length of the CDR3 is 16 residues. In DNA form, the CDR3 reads TGTGCCAGCAGTATCGACAGGGGGCACTCCGGAAACACCATATATTTT. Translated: CASSIDRGHSGNTIYF.

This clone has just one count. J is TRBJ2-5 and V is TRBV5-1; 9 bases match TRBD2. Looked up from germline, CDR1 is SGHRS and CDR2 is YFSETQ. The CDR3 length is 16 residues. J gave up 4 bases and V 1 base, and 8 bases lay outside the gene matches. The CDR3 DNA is TGCGCCAGCAGCTTGATAATAGCGGGGGCCCTAGAGACCCAGTACTTC. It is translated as CASSLIIAGALETQYF.

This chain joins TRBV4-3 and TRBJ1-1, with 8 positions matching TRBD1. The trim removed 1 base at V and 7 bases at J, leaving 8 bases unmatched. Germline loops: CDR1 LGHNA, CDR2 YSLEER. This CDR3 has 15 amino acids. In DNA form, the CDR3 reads TGCGCCAGCAGCCAAGTTGCAATCGGGACAGGTGAAGCTTTCTTT. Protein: CASSQVAIGTGEAFF.

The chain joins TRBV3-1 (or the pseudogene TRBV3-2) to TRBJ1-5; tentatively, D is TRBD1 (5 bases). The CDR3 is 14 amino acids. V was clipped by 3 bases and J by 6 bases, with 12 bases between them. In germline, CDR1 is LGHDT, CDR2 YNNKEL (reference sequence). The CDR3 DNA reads TGTGCCAGCAGCCATTGGGGGGGAGGTCAGCCCCAGCATTTT. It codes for CASSHWGGGQPQHF.

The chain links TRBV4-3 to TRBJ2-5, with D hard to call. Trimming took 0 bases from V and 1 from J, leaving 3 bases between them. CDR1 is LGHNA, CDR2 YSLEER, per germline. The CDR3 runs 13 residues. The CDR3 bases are TGCGCCAGCAGCCAAGACTTCCAAGAGACCCAGTACTTC. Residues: CASSQDFQETQYF.

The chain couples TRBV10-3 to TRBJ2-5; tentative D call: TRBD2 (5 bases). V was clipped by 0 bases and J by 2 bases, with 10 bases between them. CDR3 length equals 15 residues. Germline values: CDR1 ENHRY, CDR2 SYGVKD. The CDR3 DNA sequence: TGTGCCATCAGTGAGTCGAGTGACTATCAAGAGACCCAGTACTTC. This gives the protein CAISESSDYQETQYF.

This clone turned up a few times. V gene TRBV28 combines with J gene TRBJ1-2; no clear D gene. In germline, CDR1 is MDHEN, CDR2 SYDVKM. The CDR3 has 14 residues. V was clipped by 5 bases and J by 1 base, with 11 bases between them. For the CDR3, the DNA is TGTGCCAGCAGTCGGACGGAATATAACTATGGCTACACCTTC. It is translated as CASSRTEYNYGYTF.

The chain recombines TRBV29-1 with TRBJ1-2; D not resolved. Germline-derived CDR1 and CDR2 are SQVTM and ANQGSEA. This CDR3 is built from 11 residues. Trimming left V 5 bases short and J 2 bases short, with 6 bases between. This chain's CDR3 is CSVKQNYGYTF. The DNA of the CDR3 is TGCAGCGTTAAACAGAACTATGGCTACACCTTC.

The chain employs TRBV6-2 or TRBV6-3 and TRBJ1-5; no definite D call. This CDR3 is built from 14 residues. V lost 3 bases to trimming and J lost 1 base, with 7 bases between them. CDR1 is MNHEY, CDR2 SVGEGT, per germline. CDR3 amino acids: CASSYVSSNQPQHF. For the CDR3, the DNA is TGTGCCAGCAGTTATGTGTCAAGCAATCAGCCCCAGCATTTT.

The CDR3 coding sequence is TGTGCCAGCAGCCTCAACATGGCGGGCTACAATGAGCAGTTCTTC. The encoded protein is CASSLNMAGYNEQFF. The rearrangement links TRBV9 to TRBJ2-1, with D perhaps matching TRBD2 (5 bases). Germline CDR1 reads SGDLS; CDR2 reads YYNGEE. The ends were cut back, 4 bases at V and 3 bases at J, with 14 bases in the middle. The CDR3 loop spans 15 amino acids.

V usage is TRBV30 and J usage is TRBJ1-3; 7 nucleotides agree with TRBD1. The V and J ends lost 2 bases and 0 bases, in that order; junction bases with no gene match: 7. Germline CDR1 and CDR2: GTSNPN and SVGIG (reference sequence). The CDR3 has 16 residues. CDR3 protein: CAWSLKGQSSGNTIYF. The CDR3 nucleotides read TGTGCCTGGAGTTTGAAGGGACAGAGCTCTGGAAACACCATATATTTT.

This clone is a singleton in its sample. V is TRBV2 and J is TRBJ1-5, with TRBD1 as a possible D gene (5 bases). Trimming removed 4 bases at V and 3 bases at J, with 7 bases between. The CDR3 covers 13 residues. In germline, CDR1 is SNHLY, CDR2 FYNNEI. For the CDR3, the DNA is TGTGCCAGCAGTGCGGGGCCCAATCAGCCCCAGCATTTT. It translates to CASSAGPNQPQHF.

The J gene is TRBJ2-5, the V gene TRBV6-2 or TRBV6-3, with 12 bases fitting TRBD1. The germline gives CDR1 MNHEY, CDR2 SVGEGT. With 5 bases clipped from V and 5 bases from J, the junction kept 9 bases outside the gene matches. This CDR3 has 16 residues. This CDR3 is CASSRPGQGAMETQYF. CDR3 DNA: TGTGCCAGCAGTCGCCCGGGACAGGGGGCGATGGAGACCCAGTACTTC.

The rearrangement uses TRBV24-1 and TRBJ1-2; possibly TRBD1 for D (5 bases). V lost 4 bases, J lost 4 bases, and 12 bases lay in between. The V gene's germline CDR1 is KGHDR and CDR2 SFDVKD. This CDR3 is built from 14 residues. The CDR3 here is CATSESQGSYGYTF. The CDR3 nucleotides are TGTGCCACCAGTGAATCCCAGGGTAGCTATGGCTACACCTTC.

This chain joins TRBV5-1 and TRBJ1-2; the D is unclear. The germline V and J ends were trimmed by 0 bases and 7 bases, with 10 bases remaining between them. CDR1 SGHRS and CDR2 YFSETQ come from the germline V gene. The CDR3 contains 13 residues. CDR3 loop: CASSLDAGSGYTF. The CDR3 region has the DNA TGCGCCAGCAGCTTGGATGCGGGGAGTGGCTACACCTTC.

In nucleotides, the CDR3 is TGCGCCAGCAGCCTGGACGATAACTATGGCTACACCTTC. It translates to CASSLDDNYGYTF. The chain links TRBV10-1 to TRBJ1-2; D remains ambiguous. The CDR3 sequence is 13 residues long. V was clipped by 6 bases and J by 1 base, with 9 bases between them. Germline values: CDR1 WNHNN, CDR2 SYGVQD (reference sequence).

DNA of the CDR3: TGTGCCAGCAGTTTATCGGGGCAGCCAGATTCACCCCTCCACTTT. Translated, it gives CASSLSGQPDSPLHF. V and J are TRBV27 and TRBJ1-6, with D perhaps matching TRBD1 (5 bases). Trimming removed 0 bases from V and 8 bases from J, with 11 bases in between. Germline loops: CDR1 MNHEY, CDR2 SMNVEV (reference sequence). The CDR3 is 15 residues long.

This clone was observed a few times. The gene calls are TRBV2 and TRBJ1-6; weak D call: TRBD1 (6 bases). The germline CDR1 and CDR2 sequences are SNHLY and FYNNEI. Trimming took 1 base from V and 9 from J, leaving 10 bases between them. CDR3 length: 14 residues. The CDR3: CASSEEQGGSPLHF. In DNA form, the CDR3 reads TGTGCCAGCAGTGAAGAACAGGGCGGTTCACCCCTCCACTTT.

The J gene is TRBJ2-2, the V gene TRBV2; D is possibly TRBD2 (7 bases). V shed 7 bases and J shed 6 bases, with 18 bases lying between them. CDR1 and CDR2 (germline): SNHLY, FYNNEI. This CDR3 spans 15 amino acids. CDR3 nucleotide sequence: TGTGCCAGCAACCGTAGGGGGGGGCAATCCGGGGAGCTGTTTTTT. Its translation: CASNRRGGQSGELFF.

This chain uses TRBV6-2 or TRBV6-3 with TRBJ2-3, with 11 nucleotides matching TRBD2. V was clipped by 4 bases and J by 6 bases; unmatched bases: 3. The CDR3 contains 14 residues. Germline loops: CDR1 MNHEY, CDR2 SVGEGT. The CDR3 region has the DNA TGTGCCAGCAGTTTGGCTAGCGGGGGGGATACGCAGTATTTT. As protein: CASSLASGGDTQYF.

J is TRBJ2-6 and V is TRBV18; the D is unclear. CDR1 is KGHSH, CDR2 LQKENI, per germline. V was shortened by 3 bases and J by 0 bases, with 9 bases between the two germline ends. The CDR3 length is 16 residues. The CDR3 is CASSPYQVSGANVLTF. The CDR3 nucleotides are TGTGCCAGCTCACCCTACCAGGTCTCTGGGGCCAACGTCCTGACTTTC.

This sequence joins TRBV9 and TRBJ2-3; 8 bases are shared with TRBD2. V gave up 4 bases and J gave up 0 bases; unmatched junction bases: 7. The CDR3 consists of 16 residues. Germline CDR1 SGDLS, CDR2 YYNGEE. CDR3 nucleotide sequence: TGTGCCAGCAGCCGACGAGCGGGGGAAAGCACAGATACGCAGTATTTT. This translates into CASSRRAGESTDTQYF.

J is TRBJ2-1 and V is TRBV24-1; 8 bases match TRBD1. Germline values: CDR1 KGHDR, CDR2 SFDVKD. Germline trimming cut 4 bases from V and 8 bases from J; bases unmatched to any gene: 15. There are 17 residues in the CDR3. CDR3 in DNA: TGTGCCACCAGTGACTCGTTTTCCGGACAGGGTGGGTATGAGCAGTTCTTC. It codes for CATSDSFSGQGGYEQFF.